The next 16 T cell receptor beta chains were all read from a single sample in a study of T cell responses to AZD1222 COVID-19 vaccine. Profiled with immunoSEQ multiplex PCR; TCRdb holds only in-frame clones, not every one. Altogether 90,000 to 95,000 clones are present, approximately 90% being singletons, with the ten largest covering roughly a tenth. The sample in question was peripheral blood, obtained on day 0 of AZD1222 vaccination. Receptors were obtained from an adult in good health.

J is TRBJ2-2 and V is TRBV6-5; weak D call: TRBD1 (5 bases). Germline V CDR1 and CDR2: MNHEY, SVGAGI. The CDR3 length is 15 residues. The germline V and J ends were trimmed by 6 bases and 4 bases, with 15 bases remaining between them. CDR3: CASSPSRAGTGELFF. The CDR3 coding sequence is TGTGCCAGCAGCCCGTCCAGGGCTGGCACCGGGGAGCTGTTTTTT.

J is TRBJ2-7 and V is TRBV7-2; TRBD2 matches at 12 bases. From germline, CDR1 is SGHTA and CDR2 FQGNSA. The CDR3 is 15 amino acids. The trim removed 3 bases at V and 3 bases at J, leaving 3 bases unmatched. The CDR3 loop reads CASSLTSGSVYEQYF. DNA of the CDR3: TGTGCCAGCAGCTTGACTAGCGGGAGCGTCTACGAGCAGTACTTC.

The J gene is TRBJ2-7, the V gene TRBV19, with 7 bases aligning to TRBD1. Trimming removed 2 bases from V and 2 bases from J; junction bases left unmatched: 6. There are 15 residues in the CDR3. CDR1 and CDR2 from the germline V gene are LNHDA and SQIVND (reference sequence). The CDR3, as DNA: TGTGCCAGTAGTATATCGGAGACAGGGCCCTACGAGCAGTACTTC. Its protein is CASSISETGPYEQYF. Full variable domain (outside the CDR3, taken from reference TRBV19 and TRBJ2-7): DGGITQSPKYLFRKEGQNVTLSCEQNLNHDAMYWYRQDPGQGLRLIYYSQIVNDFQKGDIAEGYSVSREKKESFPLTVTSAQKNPTAFYLCASSISETGPYEQYFGPGTRLTVT.

The gene calls are TRBV2 and TRBJ2-3, with a weak D call TRBD2 (6 bases). Germline CDR1 reads SNHLY; CDR2 reads FYNNEI. The length of the CDR3 is 13 residues. The germline V and J ends were trimmed by 5 bases and 3 bases, with 9 bases remaining between them. The CDR3 spells CASSRGWTDTQYF. CDR3 coding DNA: TGTGCCAGCAGTCGGGGGTGGACAGATACGCAGTATTTT.

The chain couples TRBV29-1 to TRBJ1-4; TRBD1 is a possible D gene (5 bases). CDR1 and CDR2 (germline): SQVTM, ANQGSEA. The CDR3 is 11 amino acids. V shed 4 bases and J shed 5 bases, with 5 bases lying between them. This CDR3 is CSVGQNEKLFF. In DNA form, the CDR3 reads TGCAGCGTTGGACAGAATGAAAAACTGTTTTTT.

The chain carries TRBV18 and TRBJ1-5; 7 bases align to TRBD1. Germline V gene sequence: CDR1 KGHSH, CDR2 LQKENI. Losses at the gene ends were 1 base for V and 0 bases for J; bases not matched to a gene: 0. CDR3 length: 15 amino acids. As DNA, the CDR3 is TGTGCCAGCTCACCACAGGGGGCTAGCAATCAGCCCCAGCATTTT. It specifies CASSPQGASNQPQHF.

The sample holds a few counts of this clone. The chain's CDR3 is CASSKKGAGGISNQPQHF. The CDR3, as DNA: TGTGCCAGCAGCAAAAAAGGGGCAGGGGGCATTAGCAATCAGCCCCAGCATTTT. V and J are TRBV21-1 and TRBJ1-5; whether TRBD1, the table's D call, matches the DNA was not checked. TRBV21-1 is a listed pseudogene. The CDR3 length is 18 residues.

In DNA, the CDR3 is TGTGCCAGCAGTCGGGGGCAAGGAAACACCATATATTTT. The encoded protein is CASSRGQGNTIYF. The genes are TRBV12-3 or TRBV12-4 and TRBJ1-3, with D tentatively TRBD1 (6 bases). This CDR3 comprises 13 residues. V was pared by 5 bases and J by 4 bases, with 9 bases between.

This sequence joins TRBV15 and TRBJ2-1, with a tentative D call TRBD2 (5 bases). The germline gives CDR1 LNHNV, CDR2 YYDKDF (reference sequence). The V gene lost 1 base and the J gene lost 0 bases, with 7 bases spanning the gap. The CDR3 is 15 residues long. As DNA, the CDR3 is TGTGCCACCAGCAGAGTAGGGAGCTCCTACAATGAGCAGTTCTTC. This translates into CATSRVGSSYNEQFF.

J is TRBJ1-6 and V is TRBV5-1; 8 nucleotides match TRBD1. Looked up from germline, CDR1 is SGHRS and CDR2 is YFSETQ. The trim removed 4 bases at V and 9 bases at J, leaving 12 bases unmatched. The CDR3 has 16 amino acids. CDR3 protein: CASSVDLQGASSPLHF. DNA for the CDR3: TGCGCCAGCAGCGTAGATCTGCAGGGGGCTAGTTCACCCCTCCACTTT.

The chain carries TRBV28 and TRBJ2-3; no clear D. Germline V gene data show CDR1 as MDHEN and CDR2 as SYDVKM. The CDR3 has 14 amino acids. Trimming shortened V by 8 bases and J by 2 bases, and 14 bases separated the two germline ends. As DNA, the CDR3 is TGTGCCAGCGGCCTGAATGGGGACACAGATACGCAGTATTTT. Translated: CASGLNGDTDTQYF.

The chain links TRBV7-8 to TRBJ2-5, with D possibly TRBD1 on 5 matching bases. V lost 5 bases to trimming and J lost 5 bases, with 12 bases between them. Germline CDR1 is SGHVS and CDR2 is FQNEAQ. The CDR3 extends over 13 amino acids. The CDR3 protein is CASSTVGPETQYF. The CDR3 bases are TGTGCCAGCAGCACTGTGGGGCCGGAGACCCAGTACTTC.

This chain uses TRBV9 with TRBJ2-3; D is perhaps TRBD1 (6 bases). Between the trimmed V and J ends, which lost 0 bases and 3 bases, there was a span of 8 bases. Germline V gives CDR1 SGDLS, CDR2 YYNGEE. This CDR3 has 14 residues. The CDR3 sequence: CASSVEGQTDTQYF. The CDR3 DNA follows: TGTGCCAGCAGCGTAGAAGGACAGACAGATACGCAGTATTTT.

The chain carries TRBV7-9 and TRBJ1-4; 7 positions match TRBD1. J lost 8 bases, V lost 5 bases, and 8 bases had no gene match. CDR1 is SEHNR and CDR2 is FQNEAQ in the germline V gene (reference sequence). The length of the CDR3 is 14 residues. The CDR3 DNA reads as TGTGCCAGCAGCCTAGGGTCAGGGGGAGAAAAACTGTTTTTT. Its translation is CASSLGSGGEKLFF.

The V and J genes are TRBV6-6 and TRBJ1-5; maybe TRBD1 (5 bases). Trimming shortened V by 6 bases and J by 10 bases, and 16 bases separated the two germline ends. The CDR3 has 13 amino acids. Germline CDR1 MNHNY, CDR2 SVGAGI (reference sequence). The CDR3 spells CASRGTEIEPQHF. The CDR3 DNA sequence: TGTGCCAGCAGGGGGACTGAGATTGAACCCCAGCATTTT.

This clone ranks as medium-sized. The chain joins TRBV9 to TRBJ2-3; 11 bases align to TRBD2. The CDR3 covers 14 residues. Germline CDR1 and CDR2: SGDLS and YYNGEE. With V trimmed by 4 bases and J by 5 bases, 3 bases remained unmatched. The CDR3 protein is CASSFTSGGDTQYF. DNA for the CDR3: TGTGCCAGCAGCTTTACTAGCGGGGGAGATACGCAGTATTTT.